These 12 T cell receptor beta chains share one sample of origin, sequenced in a study of cytomegalovirus exposure and HLA in healthy donors (dated by TCRdb to about 2017). Library construction relied on the immunoSEQ multiplex PCR assay. For the multiplex PCR, a mixture combining 60 forward primers for TCR Vbeta segments and 13 reverse primers for TCR Jbeta segments was used. In TCRdb, the immuneACCESS table is reduced to in-frame sequences with V and J assigned. These tables do not hold every clone; where another copy was compared, an unresolved V gene accounts for under half, and the others remain unexplained. This sample comprises about 130,000 clones, about 70% of them detected only once. 2% to 2.5% of the sample rests with the top ten. Sequencing was done on a sample of PBMCs. These receptors were obtained from a woman aged 55-69 years in good health and CMV-seropositive.

This chain connects TRBV25-1 to TRBJ2-1; D possibly corresponds to TRBD2 (5 bases). Trimming removed 3 bases at V and 4 bases at J, with 10 bases between. Germline V gene data show CDR1 as MGHDK and CDR2 as SYGVNS. This CDR3 is 14 amino acids long. DNA for the CDR3: TGTGCCAGCAGTGACTGGAGAGGGTACAATGAGCAGTTCTTC. Amino acid sequence: CASSDWRGYNEQFF.

The chain is built from TRBV10-3 and TRBJ2-6, with 9 bases that match TRBD2. Germline V lookup: CDR1 ENHRY, CDR2 SYGVKD. The CDR3 length is 17 residues. V trimming: 5 bases; J trimming: 0 bases; junction bases outside the gene matches: 5. For the CDR3, the DNA is TGTGCCATCAGTCTACTAGCGGGTCTCTCTGGGGCCAACGTCCTGACTTTC. Translating gives CAISLLAGLSGANVLTF.

The chain recombines TRBV5-1 with TRBJ1-1, with TRBD1 matching over 8 bases. CDR1 is SGHRS and CDR2 is YFSETQ in the germline V gene. The V and J ends lost 1 base and 1 base, in that order; junction bases with no gene match: 6. The CDR3 is made up of 16 amino acids. This CDR3 reads CASSLIPGTGNTEAFF. The CDR3 coding sequence is TGCGCCAGCAGCTTGATACCCGGGACAGGGAACACTGAAGCTTTCTTT.

The rearrangement joins TRBV29-1 to TRBJ1-3; 7 nucleotides match TRBD1. The V gene's germline CDR1 is SQVTM and CDR2 ANQGSEA. The J segment lost 3 bases and the V segment lost 0 bases, leaving 8 bases of the junction unmatched. The CDR3 runs to 16 residues. The CDR3 DNA sequence: TGCAGCGTTGAAGAGGGGGCCAGGGGGTATGGAAACACCATATATTTT. This codes for CSVEEGARGYGNTIYF.

The CDR3 is CACRDRASGQPQHF. CDR3 nucleotide sequence: TGTGCCTGCCGGGACAGGGCCTCCGGGCAGCCCCAGCATTTT. This rearrangement joins TRBV19 to TRBJ1-5; 9 bases align to TRBD1. V gave up 11 bases and J gave up 7 bases; unmatched junction bases: 12. There are 14 residues in the CDR3. Germline CDR1 LNHDA, CDR2 SQIVND (reference sequence).

This clone was seen once. The V call is TRBV5-1, the J call TRBJ1-1; 8 nucleotides line up with TRBD1. Germline CDR1 reads SGHRS; CDR2 reads YFSETQ. With 1 base clipped from V and 1 base from J, the junction kept 3 bases outside the gene matches. CDR3 length equals 15 residues. CDR3 sequence reads: CASSLLQGENTEAFF. CDR3 nucleotides: TGCGCCAGCAGCTTGTTACAGGGGGAGAACACTGAAGCTTTCTTT.

This clone has a single count. The chain recombines TRBV6-5 with TRBJ1-2, with D possibly matching TRBD1 (5 bases). Per the germline V gene, CDR1 is MNHEY and CDR2 is SVGAGI. The V end was cut by 7 bases, the J end by 4 bases, with 16 bases between. The length of the CDR3 is 14 residues. The CDR3 sequence: CASTRPGPGYGYTF. The CDR3, as DNA: TGTGCCAGCACCCGACCAGGGCCAGGCTATGGCTACACCTTC.

The genes are TRBV5-1 and TRBJ2-2; D possibly corresponds to TRBD1 (6 bases). Germline V gene data show CDR1 as SGHRS and CDR2 as YFSETQ. Trimming cost V 4 bases and J 2 bases, with 12 bases left between them. There are 15 residues in the CDR3. CDR3 nucleotide sequence: TGCGCCAGCAGCCTGACAGGTTCAAACACCGGGGAGCTGTTTTTT. Translating it yields CASSLTGSNTGELFF.

V and J are TRBV28 and TRBJ2-7, with 7 nucleotides matching TRBD1. The CDR3 sequence is 14 residues long. Germline V lookup: CDR1 MDHEN, CDR2 SYDVKM. V lost 6 bases and J lost 4; bases outside the gene matches: 9. CDR3 sequence reads: CASRVTGYGYEQYF. The CDR3 DNA follows: TGTGCCAGCAGGGTGACAGGGTATGGGTACGAGCAGTACTTC.

This rearrangement joins TRBV9 to TRBJ2-2; D perhaps matches TRBD2 (6 bases). CDR1 and CDR2 (germline): SGDLS, YYNGEE. There are 15 residues in the CDR3. The V gene lost 3 bases and the J gene lost 3 bases, with 12 bases spanning the gap. CDR3 DNA: TGTGCCAGCAGCGCCCAGGGACTTCACACCGGGGAGCTGTTTTTT. As protein: CASSAQGLHTGELFF.

The V and J genes are TRBV7-2 and TRBJ2-1; TRBD2 matches at 8 bases. V lost 6 bases and J lost 0; bases outside the gene matches: 4. Germline V CDR1 and CDR2: SGHTA, FQGNSA. CDR3 length: 15 amino acids. CDR3 nucleotides: TGTGCCAGCAGACCTACTAGCGGCTCCTACAATGAGCAGTTCTTC. This encodes CASRPTSGSYNEQFF.

The V and J genes are TRBV2 and TRBJ2-7; maybe TRBD2 (7 bases). V was cut by 8 bases and J by 4 bases, with 21 bases left in between. Germline CDR1 and CDR2: SNHLY and FYNNEI. The CDR3 extends over 15 amino acids. The CDR3 coding sequence is TGTGCCAGCGAGGGGGAGGGCGGGAAAACGTACGAGCAGTACTTC. It encodes CASEGEGGKTYEQYF.